A selection of T cell receptor beta chains follows, all from one sample in a study of blood T cell repertoires in COVID-19. Clones were sequenced by immunoSEQ multiplex PCR, and TCRdb holds only the in-frame ones, with some missing. Among about 94,000 clones, more than 60% were seen once, and the ten largest hold under 55%. Sequenced: peripheral blood. The receptors stem from a human donor in a cohort sampled during active COVID-19. Each CDR3 is given with its conserved first and last residue. Each record gives: J gene, clone size, V gene, D gene, CDR3 protein, CDR3 DNA. The D gene is left open where the match is weak. Where a row states a size, it is once, few, many or the class of an expanded clone; other rows omit it.

TRBJ1-2,NA,TRBV14,TRBD1,CASSQVRTGGSYGYTF,TGTGCCAGCAGCCAAGTCCGGACAGGGGGAAGCTATGGCTACACCTTC
TRBJ2-7,once,TRBV21-1,NA,CASSRGIQGLSYEQYF,TGTGCCAGCAGCAGAGGGATACAGGGTTTGTCCTACGAGCAGTACTTC
TRBJ1-3,few,TRBV9,NA,CASSVQGAGNTIYF,TGTGCCAGCAGCGTACAGGGTGCGGGAAACACCATATATTTT
TRBJ2-2,NA,TRBV18,NA,CASSPRELGELFF,TGTGCCAGCTCACCACGCGAACTTGGGGAGCTGTTTTTT
TRBJ2-6,NA,TRBV19,TRBD2,CASAGGSSGANVLTF,TGTGCCAGTGCGGGGGGCTCCTCTGGGGCCAACGTCCTGACTTTC
TRBJ2-7,NA,TRBV4-1,NA,CASSQEQNYEQYF,TGCGCCAGCAGCCAAGAACAGAACTACGAGCAGTACTTC
TRBJ2-7,NA,TRBV18,NA,CASSPSGSYEQYF,TGTGCCAGCTCACCATCGGGTTCCTACGAGCAGTACTTC
TRBJ2-7,NA,TRBV6-6,TRBD2,CASSYTSGRASEQYF,TGTGCCAGCAGTTACACTAGCGGGAGGGCCAGTGAGCAGTACTTC
TRBJ1-5,NA,TRBV28,NA,CASSRNVGGNQPQHF,TGTGCCAGCAGTAGAAATGTAGGGGGCAATCAGCCCCAGCATTTT
TRBJ2-7,NA,TRBV10-3,NA,CAISSGSTYEQYF,TGTGCCATCAGTAGCGGAAGTACCTACGAGCAGTACTTC
TRBJ1-5,NA,TRBV30,NA,CAWSVLRGPNQPQHF,TGTGCCTGGAGTGTACTGCGGGGTCCCAATCAGCCCCAGCATTTT
TRBJ1-3,few,TRBV19,TRBD1,CASRREGTASGNTIYF,TGTGCCAGTCGGCGAGAGGGGACAGCCAGTGGGAACACCATATATTTT
TRBJ1-2,NA,TRBV6-1,NA,CASSEGGVSYYGYTF,TGTGCCAGCAGTGAAGGGGGCGTCTCATACTATGGCTACACCTTC
TRBJ2-5,few,TRBV6-5,TRBD2,CASRNSGTNEETQYF,TGTGCCAGCAGAAACAGCGGGACTAACGAAGAGACCCAGTACTTC
TRBJ2-1,NA,TRBV19,TRBD2,CARDVTSGEYNEQFF,TGTGCCAGAGATGTGACTAGCGGGGAGTACAATGAGCAGTTCTTC
TRBJ2-7,NA,TRBV4-1,TRBD2,CASSRGLAGAYEQYF,TGCGCCAGCAGCCGGGGACTAGCGGGAGCCTACGAGCAGTACTTC
TRBJ2-5,NA,TRBV19,NA,CASSPRRTVQETQYF,TGTGCCAGTAGCCCCCGCCGGACAGTGCAAGAGACCCAGTACTTC
TRBJ1-2,NA,TRBV12-3/TRBV12-4,NA,CASSSSTGYSYTF,NA
TRBJ2-1,NA,TRBV19,NA,CASTNPRASNEQFF,TGTGCCAGTACAAACCCACGAGCGAGCAATGAGCAGTTCTTC
TRBJ2-1,NA,TRBV6-2/TRBV6-3,NA,CASSYILFYNEQFF,TGTGCCAGCAGTTACATACTCTTCTACAATGAGCAGTTCTTC
TRBJ1-1,NA,TRBV19,NA,CASSLGRIAEAFF,TGTGCCAGTAGTCTAGGGAGAATTGCTGAAGCTTTCTTT
TRBJ2-7,NA,TRBV28,NA,CASSLLAYEQYF,TGTGCCAGCAGTTTACTAGCTTACGAGCAGTACTTC
TRBJ2-3,NA,TRBV27,NA,CASTWSWERDTQYF,TGTGCCAGCACCTGGAGTTGGGAGAGAGATACGCAGTATTTT
TRBJ1-2,many,TRBV2,TRBD1,CASRGDRARGYTF,TGTGCCAGCAGGGGGGACAGGGCGAGGGGCTACACCTTC
TRBJ1-5,NA,TRBV4-1,TRBD1,CASSQEAGQRNQPQHF,TGCGCCAGCAGCCAAGAGGCGGGACAGCGCAATCAGCCCCAGCATTTT
TRBJ2-1,NA,TRBV11-3,NA,CASSSGTGKWDEQFF,TGTGCCAGCAGCTCCGGCACAGGGAAATGGGATGAGCAGTTCTTC
TRBJ1-2,NA,TRBV4-3,NA,CASSQVEREGGYTF,TGCGCCAGCAGCCAAGTGGAAAGGGAGGGTGGCTACACCTTC
TRBJ2-3,NA,TRBV2,TRBD2,CASGGLAGVDTQYF,TGTGCCAGCGGGGGACTAGCGGGAGTGGATACGCAGTATTTT
TRBJ1-5,NA,TRBV7-8,NA,CASSLRSRWGESNQPQHF,TGTGCCAGCAGCCTAAGGAGTCGCTGGGGGGAAAGCAATCAGCCCCAGCATTTT
TRBJ2-1,NA,TRBV7-8,NA,CASSHLPYNEQFF,TGTGCCAGCAGCCACCTACCTTACAATGAGCAGTTCTTC
TRBJ2-5,NA,TRBV14,NA,CASSRQYRETQYF,TGTGCCAGCAGCCGACAGTACCGAGAGACCCAGTACTTC
TRBJ2-1,NA,TRBV10-2,NA,CATYTSSYNEQFF,TGCGCCACCTACACCTCTAGTTACAATGAGCAGTTCTTC
TRBJ2-5,NA,TRBV12-3/TRBV12-4,NA,CASREGETQYF,TGTGCCAGCAGGGAGGGAGAGACCCAGTACTTC
TRBJ1-5,NA,TRBV30,NA,CAWSVRRGGQPQHF,TGTGCCTGGAGTGTACGCAGGGGCGGTCAGCCCCAGCATTTT